The 13 T cell receptor beta chains given below trace back to one sample, sequenced in a study of T cell responses to AZD1222 COVID-19 vaccine. Measured with immunoSEQ multiplex PCR; TCRdb has only the in-frame clones, and not every one. The sample includes over 90,000 clones, roughly 84% of them seen just once. Sequencing was performed on peripheral blood, taken on day 0 of AZD1222 vaccination. These receptors originate from an adult in good health.

The chain combines TRBV28 with TRBJ2-1; TRBD1 agrees at 9 bases. With V trimmed by 4 bases and J by 4 bases, 5 bases remained unmatched. The CDR3 covers 15 residues. Germline V gene sequence: CDR1 MDHEN, CDR2 SYDVKM. For the CDR3, the DNA is TGTGCCAGCAGTTCCCCGGGACAGGGATACAATGAGCAGTTCTTC. It specifies CASSSPGQGYNEQFF.

This clone was counted a few times. The chain carries TRBV6-4 and TRBJ2-1; 8 positions match TRBD1. Germline assignment: CDR1 MRHNA and CDR2 SNTAGT. The V segment lost 2 bases and the J segment 3 bases; nucleotides outside the gene matches: 3. CDR3 length: 15 residues. The CDR3 DNA reads as TGTGCCAGCAGTGACACCGACAGGGGCTACAATGAGCAGTTCTTC. It translates to CASSDTDRGYNEQFF.

The chain has TRBV24-1 and TRBJ1-3; no firm D call. Germline V gene lookup returns CDR1 KGHDR and CDR2 SFDVKD. The ends were cut back, 10 bases at V and 3 bases at J, with 6 bases in the middle. The CDR3 has 11 residues. The CDR3 loop reads CATGFGNTIYF. The CDR3 bases are TGTGCCACAGGGTTTGGAAACACCATATATTTT.

The rearrangement joins TRBV27 to TRBJ1-1; TRBD1 agrees at 7 bases. The V gene's germline CDR1 is MNHEY and CDR2 SMNVEV (reference sequence). V trimming: 8 bases; J trimming: 5 bases; junction bases outside the gene matches: 5. The CDR3 totals 12 residues. As DNA, the CDR3 is TGTGCCAGCCGGACAGGTTATACTGAAGCTTTCTTT. This translates into CASRTGYTEAFF.

This clone was detected a few times. The DNA for the CDR3 is TGTGCCAGCAGCTTAAGGGGATCGGGACTAGCGGGCATCCTCCAAGAGACCCAGTACTTC. Translation: CASSLRGSGLAGILQETQYF. This chain uses TRBV7-3 with TRBJ2-5; 12 bases are a match to TRBD2. This CDR3 comprises 20 residues. The V segment lost 1 base and the J segment 1 base; nucleotides outside the gene matches: 13. CDR1 SGHTA and CDR2 FQGTGA come from the germline V gene.

The chain combines TRBV11-1 with TRBJ2-7; D gene uncertain. Germline CDR1 and CDR2: SGHAT and FQDESV (reference sequence). V was clipped by 5 bases and J by 3 bases, with 14 bases between them. The CDR3 loop spans 14 amino acids. CDR3 sequence reads: CASSPNLGGYEQYF. The CDR3 DNA reads TGTGCCAGCAGCCCTAATCTAGGCGGCTACGAGCAGTACTTC.

In this sample, this clone turned up a few times. This rearrangement joins TRBV5-6 to TRBJ2-3; TRBD1 aligns across 8 bases. CDR3 length: 13 amino acids. CDR1 and CDR2 from the germline V gene are SGHDT and YYEEEE. With 5 bases clipped from V and 3 bases from J, the junction kept 2 bases outside the gene matches. The CDR3 nucleotides read TGTGCCAGCAGACGGACAGGGACAGATACGCAGTATTTT. Translating gives CASRRTGTDTQYF. Full variable domain (outside the CDR3, taken from reference TRBV5-6 and TRBJ2-3): DAGVTQSPTHLIKTRGQQVTLRCSPKSGHDTVSWYQQALGQGPQFIFQYYEEEERQRGNFPDRFSGHQFPNYSSELNVNALLLGDSALYLCASRRTGTDTQYFGPGTRLTVL.

V usage is TRBV5-1 and J usage is TRBJ2-1; 7 nucleotides match TRBD1. Germline V gene sequence: CDR1 SGHRS, CDR2 YFSETQ. The CDR3 covers 13 residues. V lost 4 bases, J lost 7 bases, and 5 bases stayed unmatched. As DNA, the CDR3 is TGCGCCAGCAGCGCGGACAGGCGAAATGAGCAGTTCTTC. Translated, it gives CASSADRRNEQFF.

This clone was counted once. The V and J genes are TRBV11-3 and TRBJ2-3, with 9 nucleotides matching TRBD2. The CDR3 is made up of 14 amino acids. CDR1 and CDR2 from the germline V gene are SGHNT and YENEEA. J was trimmed by 7 bases and V by 5 bases; bases with no gene match: 7. The CDR3 is CASSASGTRNTQYF. In DNA, the CDR3 is TGTGCCAGCAGCGCTAGCGGGACAAGGAATACGCAGTATTTT.

This chain joins TRBV18 and TRBJ1-4, with D possibly TRBD1 on 5 matching bases. V lost 3 bases and J lost 10, with 12 bases in between. The CDR3 is 13 amino acids. Per germline, CDR1 KGHSH and CDR2 LQKENI. CDR3 coding DNA: TGTGCCAGCTCACCCGAGAGGGGAGTAAAACTGTTTTTT. It is translated as CASSPERGVKLFF.

The chain uses TRBV3-1 (or the pseudogene TRBV3-2) and TRBJ2-2; 9 bases map to TRBD2. CDR1 and CDR2 from the germline V gene are LGHDT and YNNKEL (reference sequence). The V segment lost 8 bases and the J segment 5 bases; nucleotides outside the gene matches: 6. CDR3 length: 14 amino acids. The CDR3 loop reads CASLSGGSTGELFF. In DNA form, the CDR3 reads TGTGCCAGCCTTAGCGGGGGATCAACCGGGGAGCTGTTTTTT.

The rearrangement links TRBV18 to TRBJ2-1, with no clear D. CDR3 length: 14 amino acids. Germline V gene sequence: CDR1 KGHSH, CDR2 LQKENI. V was clipped by 6 bases and J by 8 bases, with 17 bases between them. The CDR3 loop reads CASSPSGVSYEQFF. DNA of the CDR3: TGTGCCAGCTCCCCCTCTGGGGTTTCCTATGAGCAGTTCTTC.

The V and J genes are TRBV3-1 (or the pseudogene TRBV3-2) and TRBJ2-5; D tentatively reads TRBD1 or TRBD2 (5 bases each). The CDR3 is 14 amino acids. With 4 bases removed from V and 5 bases from J, the gap between germline ends came to 14 bases. The V gene's germline CDR1 is LGHDT and CDR2 YNNKEL (reference sequence). DNA for the CDR3: TGTGCCAGCAGCCCGGGTGGGACCTTGGAGACCCAGTACTTC. This encodes CASSPGGTLETQYF.